This T cell receptor (beta chain) came from a study of radiotherapy plus CTLA-4 blockade in lung cancer (dated by TCRdb to the late 2010s). With respect to the entire study: Among enrolled patients, around 18% had an objective response and 25% to 40% reached disease control. What the authors observed across the whole study: After treatment with radiotherapy and ipilimumab, TCR clones that came from tumors expanded in the peripheral blood. The strongest predictors of response, as reported, were early dynamic changes in blood T cell clones along with a rise in serum interferon-beta after radiation.

The library was made by the immunoSEQ multiplex PCR assay. TCRdb retrieved this table from immuneACCESS and kept in-frame rearrangements only. Not all clones are present; in checked studies, unresolved V genes account for under half, and no reason is known for the remainder. The table for this sample lists roughly 57,000 clones; 70% to 85% of them were counted only once. Of the sample, roughly 6% is held by the ten largest clones. Including the terminal cysteine and phenylalanine, the CDR3 comprises 14 residues. Only the CDR3 DNA stays, 42 bases, in frame from base 1. Based on the germline V gene, the CDR1 and CDR2 sequences are SNHLY and FYNNEI. V is cut by 2 bases and J by 2 bases, and the space between the germline ends is 10 bases. Focal radiation therapy combined with CTLA-4 blockade (ipilimumab) was tested in patients with chemo-refractory metastatic non-small-cell lung cancer. Worth noting for this clone: Its antigen target is currently unknown. Base qualities are missing; no much larger clone stands one base away. The same CDR3 is also encoded by other DNA sequences in this sample.

The sequencing here drew on peripheral blood, taken from a patient treated with radiotherapy plus ipilimumab. The TCR was taken from a human donor with non-small cell lung cancer whose response to radiotherapy plus ipilimumab could not be evaluated. The sequence is built from TRBV2 and TRBJ2-7; a tentative D call is TRBD1 (6 bases match). The encoded CDR3 is CASSERQGTYEQYF. The nucleotide sequence reads TGTGCCAGCAGTGAAAGGCAGGGGACCTACGAGCAGTACTTC.